This T cell receptor (beta chain) is from a study of blood T cell repertoires in COVID-19. Losses at the gene ends were 7 bases for V and 5 bases for J; bases not matched to a gene: 7. Germline V lookup: CDR1 MNHEY, CDR2 SVGAGI. The CDR3 runs to 13 residues. Repertoires were generated with immunoSEQ multiplex PCR, while TCRdb's copy carries only in-frame clones and drops some. The sample includes a few hundred thousand clones, 75% to 90% of them seen just once. This TCR was recovered from a woman aged 50 to 65 who had recovered from COVID-19. Specimen: PBMCs or T cells enriched from blood (not recorded which). The chain couples TRBV6-5 to TRBJ1-2; 7 positions match TRBD1. This CDR3 reads CASTRGFPYGYTF. Written as DNA, the CDR3 is TGTGCCAGCACCAGGGGGTTCCCGTATGGCTACACCTTC.